Described below is a single T cell receptor (beta chain) sequence and its context. This sample is drawn from a study of T cells expressing NK-cell markers. Overall study context: Sorted CD3+CD56+NKG2C+, CD3+CD56+NKG2C- and CD3+CD56-NKG2C+ T cells provided the TCR beta repertoires.

No DNA is given; TCRdb re-called the 5' RACE reads and lists each CDR3 protein once. In total, the table holds hundreds of thousands of distinct CDR3 sequences. The CDR3 runs 17 residues. Germline V gene lookup returns CDR1 SGHTA and CDR2 FQGTGA. This clonotype was obtained from a woman between 18 and 75 years old in good health. Sample: blood T cells: a sorted CD56 or NKG2C T cell subset, CD4+ or CD8+ T cells, or bulk PBMC T cells (not recorded which). This sequence joins TRBV7-3 and TRBJ2-1; without DNA, the TCRdb call of TRBD2 cannot be checked. CDR3 loop: CASSLMGRGLAYNEQFF.